This T cell receptor (beta chain) was captured by sequencing in a study of cytotoxic CD8 clonotypes in ibrutinib-treated CLL. Data came from immunoSEQ multiplex PCR; TCRdb stores just in-frame clones and leaves some out. Among some 85,000 clones listed, roughly four fifths were seen once. The sequences come from PBMCs, collected after 24 months of ibrutinib treatment. This TCR derives from a human donor with chronic lymphocytic leukemia.

The CDR3 DNA sequence: TGTGCCAGCAGTCTCCAGGCTTGGGGTGAGCAGTTCTTC. Protein: CASSLQAWGEQFF. This chain uses TRBV28 with TRBJ2-1; D not certain. Germline-derived CDR1 and CDR2 are MDHEN and SYDVKM. Trimming took 5 bases from V and 9 from J, leaving 14 bases between them. This CDR3 is built from 13 residues.